This paragraph covers one T cell receptor (beta chain) sequence. While infection was still active, Seattle patients were enrolled and then followed longitudinally. These data belong to a study of blood T cell repertoires in COVID-19. Study-wide background: In each case, the material was cDNA or gDNA derived from T cells, B-cell-depleted T cells, or PBMCs.

Germline-derived CDR1 and CDR2 are SGHTA and FQGTGA. The CDR3 sequence is 16 residues long. The V segment lost 0 bases and the J segment 6 bases; nucleotides outside the gene matches: 9. Per the study methods: Estimation of nucleated cell counts was performed using reference gene primer amplification. Repertoires were generated with immunoSEQ multiplex PCR, while TCRdb's copy carries only in-frame clones and drops some. V, J and clone size reflect that table, while D and trimming were determined from the DNA. This sample has 200,000 to 300,000 clones; around 81% occur once, and the top ten carry roughly 8%.

The chain joins TRBV7-3 to TRBJ1-2; 8 nucleotides align to TRBD1. The source material was peripheral blood. The TCR comes from an elderly woman with COVID-19, enrolled during active disease. The CDR3 nucleotides read TGTGCCAGCAGCTTAACCGGAGGGGACAGGACAAATGGCTACACCTTC. This sequence encodes CASSLTGGDRTNGYTF.